The entry below describes one T cell receptor (beta chain). The antigen it binds to is not known. Per-base quality was not reported, and no clone a single base away is much larger than it. To prepare the library, the immunoSEQ multiplex PCR assay was applied. For the multiplex PCR, a mixture combining 60 forward primers for TCR Vbeta segments and 13 reverse primers for TCR Jbeta segments was used. A multiplex PCR assay on genomic DNA amplified the CDR3 region of rearranged TCR beta genes. Amplified TCR beta libraries were sequenced as 87-base-pair reads on the Illumina HiSeq System. As for the original processing: A later analysis counted approximately 76 million unique TCR beta chains across the roughly 700 repertoires, and 10 million to 12 million of these chains were shared by at least two donors. A nearest-neighbor algorithm error-corrected the raw reads and collapsed the reads into unique sequences, merging closely related sequences to remove PCR and sequencing errors. V, D and J gene segments were assigned by aligning CDR3 sequences to IMGT reference sequences. For a sequence to be retained, a match of at least six nucleotides to both a V gene segment and a J gene segment was required. A rearrangement counted as productive if the CDR3 had no stop codons and remained in frame with V and J, and every other rearrangement counted as non-productive. Following IMGT convention, CDR3 was defined as the stretch from the second conserved V-encoded cysteine up to the conserved J-encoded phenylalanine. The earlier analysis of more than 450 of the donors excluded sequences that lacked an unambiguous match to a single V gene segment. An earlier analysis of a few hundred of the donors called V segments functional above 56.7% productive rearrangements and segregating when the between-donor standard deviation exceeded 5%. A statistical classification framework was built to diagnose cytomegalovirus status from the catalog of TCR beta chain sequences. V and J gene assignment, in a later analysis, came from comparing TCR nucleotide sequences with IMGT/GENE-DB human TR gene sequences. The TCRdist pipeline was used in a later analysis to assign CDR3 sequences and most-parsimonious VDJ recombination scenarios. In a later analysis, each TCR beta chain was defined by its CDR3 amino acid sequence together with its V-gene family, and reads lacking a unique V-gene family were excluded. To address suspected cross-contamination and a sequencing artifact, a later analysis removed under 600 highly shared, low-generation-probability nucleotide sequences. A later analysis calculated a clonal expansion index for each public chain from normalized within-repertoire ranks of inferred template counts. Generation probabilities in a later analysis came from a VDJ recombination model fitted to out-of-frame rearrangements, and those results were checked against IGoR. In a later analysis, hypergeometric tests were used to score TCR-TCR, TCR-HLA and TCR-CMV co-occurrence, with a repertoire-size bias correction applied to TCR pairs. To estimate false discovery rates, a later analysis permuted the HLA or CMV assignments 20 times. A later analysis grouped co-occurring TCRs with DBSCAN, adding TCRdist sequence similarity when clustering within HLA-allele-positive subsets. Repertoires with fewer than 30,000 or more than 120,000 public chains were left out of co-occurrence clustering, as were a handful of repertoires with anomalous nucleotide sharing. Entries here come from immuneACCESS through TCRdb and include only in-frame sequences with V and J called. Some clones fail to appear in such tables; in the studies checked, an unresolved V gene covers under half of the shortfall, and the cause of the remainder is unknown. V and J calls plus clone size are reproduced from that table; the DNA served to infer D and trimming. For this sample there are approximately 180,000 clones; about 75% appear just once. Clones ranked in the top ten supply less than 8% of the sample.

The data were taken from a study of cytomegalovirus exposure and HLA in healthy donors (dated by TCRdb to 2016 to 2017). Study-level background: In an earlier analysis of 587 of the donors, 250 to 350 Gb of sequence data and 117 million unique TCR beta sequences from roughly 180 million T cells were reported. An early release covering more than 500 HLA-typed donors comprised about 310 gigabases of sequencing data and 85 million to 100 million unique TCR sequences. Of the roughly 400 genotyped donors, 81% fell in the genetic ancestry cluster associated with self-reported Caucasian donors. The study aimed to test whether signatures of past pathogen exposure could be identified by cataloging public T cell receptors. Using immunosequencing, the study profiled T cell repertoires from about 620 subjects and related those repertoires to cytomegalovirus serostatus. Besides the first cohort of approximately 670 subjects, a separate validation cohort made up of roughly 120 different subjects was used. The study combined high-throughput TCR immunosequencing, statistical association of individual TCRs with disease status, and machine learning to predict cytomegalovirus infection status. A later analysis re-analyzed previously published TCR beta repertoires from several hundred donors and added high-resolution HLA genotyping to study TCR occurrence patterns. Rather than drawing on any new phenotypic data, the later analysis identified candidate immune exposures from TCR beta sequences and the way those sequences occurred across donors. An earlier analysis of around 580 of the donors used high-throughput TCR beta sequencing to judge whether each TCR beta V gene segment behaved as functional or pseudogenic. Alongside the repertoire data, information on donor age, sex, ethnicity and CMV serostatus was compiled. A later genetic analysis took genome-wide SNP genotypes for about three fifths of the 666 donors and used that subset as a discovery cohort. All discovery cohort repertoires had been generated using a single sequencing platform. HLA typing included class I and class II loci at four-digit resolution. The number of typed donors differed by locus: about 620-640 for A, B, C, DRB1 and DQB1; 500 to 550 for DQA1; around 610 for DPA1; and about 470 for DPB1. Roughly five DR-DQ haplotypes were treated as single units for association and clustering because of strong linkage in the cohort. Among some 400 genotyped donors of the cohort, an average of about 240,000 unique TCR beta nucleotide sequences was sequenced per donor, of which about 18% were non-productive.

V lost 3 bases and J lost 6 bases, and the count of bases not matched to a germline gene is 8. In the germline V gene (reference sequence), CDR1 corresponds to MNHNY and CDR2 to SVGAGI. The CDR3 measures 16 amino acids from cysteine to phenylalanine. The kept DNA is CDR3 alone, 48 bases in frame from the first base. In total, approximately 700 healthy bone marrow donors made up the cohort. At the time of sampling, all cohort members were nominally healthy, though unrecorded immune exposures were likely present. The donor tested CMV seropositive and was one of the 289 seropositive cohort members. A peripheral blood sample was collected from each donor, and TCR beta sequencing was performed on peripheral blood mononuclear cells. The Qiagen DNeasy Blood Extraction Kit was used to extract genomic DNA from the blood cell samples. Overall study results and their limits: The classifier was reported to diagnose cytomegalovirus status with high specificity and sensitivity in both the original and validation cohorts. In an earlier analysis of more than 450 of the donors, most TCR beta V segments were observed in productive rearrangements about 87% or about 30% of the time, broadly matching IMGT annotations. In a later analysis, HLA-associated TCR beta chains were found to be more clonally expanded and to have lower generation probabilities than equally common non-associated chains. Fewer than 20 rarely observed V segments, including chromosome 9 orphons, were excluded from the earlier analysis of some 590 of the donors because counts were too low. Most TCR sequences were observed very rarely across donors, whereas some public TCRs were present in many individuals. The authors suggested that the approach could potentially be extended to other disease states and immunological phenotypes. The study listed approximately 160 TCR beta chains as associated with cytomegalovirus. In a later analysis, some 17,000 TCR beta sequences were associated with specific HLA alleles at a false discovery rate of 0.05. The 87-base-pair reads could not distinguish some IMGT-functional V segments, including TRBV6-2 and TRBV6-3, so those segments were excluded. In a later analysis, the rate of TCR association differed among HLA loci, with DRB1 alleles having the most associated TCRs and HLA-C alleles having the fewest. A cluster of highly shared sequence variants was judged likely to represent a technical artifact of the sequencing pipeline. Correlated functional status among segregating V segments might be attributable to linkage disequilibrium, but an unknown experimental factor could not be ruled out. According to a later genetic analysis, donors in an Asian-associated ancestry cluster had fewer N-insertions in productive TCRs than the approximately 610-donor mean. A later analysis reported that several top co-occurrence clusters appeared linked to parvovirus B19, influenza, CMV and Epstein-Barr virus. In a later genetic analysis, a missense DCLRE1C variant was associated with V-gene and J-gene trimming of TCR beta chains, and the association was replicated in an independent cohort. This cohort had only TCR beta chains sequenced, and the lack of alpha or paired-chain data limited which features could be detected. Roughly uniform sequencing depth across donors was assumed in presence/absence analyses, although this assumption may not hold. For the cohort, immune exposure information was limited to CMV serostatus. According to a later analysis, most CMV-associated TCR beta chains appeared to be HLA-restricted, and the HLA associations seemed to be driven largely by CMV exposure. In vitro tests confirmed that a few of the cytomegalovirus-associated TCR beta chains recognize cytomegalovirus antigens. A further reported finding was that TCR beta sequences accurately predicted the HLA-A and HLA-B alleles for most subjects in the first cohort. Because some donors lacked HLA typing at each locus, the association tests relied only on the typed subset. When HLA alleles, especially DR and DQ, strongly co-occurred, TCR associations were difficult to assign to individual alleles.

The sequenced material came from PBMCs. The rearranged chain carries TRBV6-6 and TRBJ2-2; 9 junctional bases match TRBD2. The receptor was isolated from a middle-aged man in good health and CMV-seropositive. Here is the DNA: TGTGCCAGCAGTTATTCGGGCGGGAGGGCCTCCGGGGAGCTGTTTTTT. It translates to CASSYSGGRASGELFF.